The present entry profiles one TCR beta chain with its context. This sample is part of a study of Ad26.COV2.S vaccination and SARS-CoV-2 variants. Only in-frame clones appear in the TCRdb table, and some are missing; sequencing was by immunoSEQ multiplex PCR. The sample lists 430,000 or so clones, roughly nine tenths seen once, with roughly 2.5% in the top ten. Unmatched junction bases numbered 6, after V lost 3 bases and J lost 0 bases. Germline-derived CDR1 and CDR2 are SGHRS and YFSETQ. The CDR3 has 16 amino acids. The sample's treatment: around 19 received Ad26.COV2.S at low or high dose, single or two shots; about 5 received placebo; per-sample allocation not given. At day 63 after the first vaccine or placebo injection, samples were drawn.

This rearrangement joins TRBV5-1 to TRBJ2-1; 7 positions agree with TRBD1. This TCR was sampled from a person aged 18 to 59 who received the Ad26.COV2.S COVID-19 vaccine or a placebo. The material was peripheral blood, obtained in a trial of Ad26.COV2.S vaccine versus placebo. The CDR3 nucleotides read TGCGCCAGCAGCTACGGACAGGTGAGCTCCTACAATGAGCAGTTCTTC. Translation gives CASSYGQVSSYNEQFF.